What follows describes a single T cell receptor beta chain. Its antigen remains unknown. A NOSPECS grade of at least 4, a Clinical Activity Score of at least 3 and duration under 3 months were recorded in ophthalmopathy patients. Diagnoses rested on clinical symptoms, serum thyroxine and TRAb, thyroid ultrasound and orbital computed tomography. The V gene lost 0 bases and the J gene lost 0 bases, with 7 bases spanning the gap. Germline CDR1 reads SGDLS; CDR2 reads YYNGEE. This CDR3 is built from 15 residues. Researchers took RNA transcripts and amplified the TCR beta CDR3 regions from them. The HTBI set primed first-round TCR CDR3 RT-PCR. MiXCR was run by TCRdb on the multiplex PCR reads, yielding one entry per CDR3 protein. Among about 400,000 distinct CDR3 sequences listed, around 15% were seen once. The data are from a study of T cells in Graves' hyperthyroidism and ophthalmopathy. General study results and limits: Researchers report that a 13 V-J model separated ophthalmopathy from stable hyperthyroidism. Most expanded thyroid clonotypes above 0.001 recurred in blood.

The receptor was isolated from a man aged 18 to 35 with Graves' ophthalmopathy. This chain connects TRBV9 to TRBJ1-5; D is perhaps TRBD1 (5 bases). Sequencing was carried out using blood. The CDR3 protein is CASSVGQHSNQPQHF. The CDR3 nucleotides are TGTGCCAGCAGCGTAGGACAGCATAGCAATCAGCCCCAGCATTTT.